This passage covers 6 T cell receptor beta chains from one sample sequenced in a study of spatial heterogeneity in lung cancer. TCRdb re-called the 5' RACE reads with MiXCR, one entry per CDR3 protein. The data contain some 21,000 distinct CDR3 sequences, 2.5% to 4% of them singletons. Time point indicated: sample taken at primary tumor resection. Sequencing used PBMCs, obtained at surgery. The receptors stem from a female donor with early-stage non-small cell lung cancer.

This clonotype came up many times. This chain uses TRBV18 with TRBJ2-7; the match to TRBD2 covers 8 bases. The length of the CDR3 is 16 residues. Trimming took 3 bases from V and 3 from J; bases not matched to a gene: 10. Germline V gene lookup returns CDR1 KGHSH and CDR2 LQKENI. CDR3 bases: TGTGCCAGCTCACCTTCCGGACTAGCACCGGGCTACGAGCAGTACTTC. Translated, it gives CASSPSGLAPGYEQYF.

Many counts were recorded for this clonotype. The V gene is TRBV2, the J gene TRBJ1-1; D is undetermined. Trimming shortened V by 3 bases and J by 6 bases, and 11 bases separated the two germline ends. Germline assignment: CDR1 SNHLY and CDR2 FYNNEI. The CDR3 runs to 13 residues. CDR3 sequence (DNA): TGTGCCAGCAGTGATACGGGGTACGCTGAAGCTTTCTTT. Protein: CASSDTGYAEAFF. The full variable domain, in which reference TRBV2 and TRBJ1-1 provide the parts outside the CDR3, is EPEVTQTPSHQVTQMGQEVILRCVPISNHLYFYWYRQILGQKVEFLVSFYNNEISEKSEIFDDQFSVERPDGSNFTLKIRSTKLEDSAMYFCASSDTGYAEAFFGQGTRLTVV.

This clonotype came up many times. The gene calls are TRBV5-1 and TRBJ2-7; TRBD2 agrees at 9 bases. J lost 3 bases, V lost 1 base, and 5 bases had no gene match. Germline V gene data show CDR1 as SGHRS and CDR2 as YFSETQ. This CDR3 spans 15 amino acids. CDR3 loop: CASSLLAGEIYEQYF. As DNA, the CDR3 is TGCGCCAGCAGCTTGTTAGCGGGAGAAATCTACGAGCAGTACTTC.

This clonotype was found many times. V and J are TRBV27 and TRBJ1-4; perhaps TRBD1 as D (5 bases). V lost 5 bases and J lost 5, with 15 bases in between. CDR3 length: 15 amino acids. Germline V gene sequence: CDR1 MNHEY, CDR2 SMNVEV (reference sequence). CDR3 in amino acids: CASSPETVKNEKLFF. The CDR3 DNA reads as TGTGCCAGCAGTCCAGAGACAGTAAAAAATGAAAAACTGTTTTTT.

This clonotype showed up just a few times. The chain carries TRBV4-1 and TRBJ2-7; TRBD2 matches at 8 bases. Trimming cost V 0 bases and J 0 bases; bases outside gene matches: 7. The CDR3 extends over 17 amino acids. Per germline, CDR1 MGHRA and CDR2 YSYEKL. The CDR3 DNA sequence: TGCGCCAGCAGCCAAGAATGGCTAGCGGGCAGCTCCTACGAGCAGTACTTC. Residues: CASSQEWLAGSSYEQYF.

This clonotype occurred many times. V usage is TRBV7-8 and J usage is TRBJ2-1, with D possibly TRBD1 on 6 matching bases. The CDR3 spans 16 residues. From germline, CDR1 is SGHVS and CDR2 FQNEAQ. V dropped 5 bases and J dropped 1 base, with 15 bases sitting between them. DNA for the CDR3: TGTGCCAGCAGCACCTACAGGGTTATTTCCTACAATGAGCAGTTCTTC. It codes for CASSTYRVISYNEQFF.